This T cell receptor (beta chain) was found in a study of blood T cell repertoires in COVID-19. Study context: Samples representing acute and convalescent COVID-19 were sourced from the United States, Italy and Spain.

Notes on this clone: One end of the junction varies from germline; a read error may be responsible.

Cohorts were based on clinical histories the participants reported. Donors in Cohort 3 who had recovered were those with two negative PCRs, healthcare professional clearance, or resolution of their symptoms. Germline V lookup: CDR1 SSHAT, CDR2 FNYEAQ (reference sequence). The CDR3 spans 14 residues. TCRdb keeps only in-frame clones here, not all; method: immunoSEQ multiplex PCR. Of 250,000 or so clones in the sample, about 80% were seen once. The TCR sequence derives from a man aged 45-65 years who had recovered from COVID-19. Sequencing used PBMCs or T cells enriched from blood (not recorded which). This rearrangement joins TRBV7-7 to TRBJ2-5, with D possibly matching TRBD2 (6 bases). The CDR3 region is CASSLWVGRETQYF. CDR3 coding DNA: TGTGCTAGCAGCTTATGGGTAGGGAGGGAGACCCAGTACTTC.